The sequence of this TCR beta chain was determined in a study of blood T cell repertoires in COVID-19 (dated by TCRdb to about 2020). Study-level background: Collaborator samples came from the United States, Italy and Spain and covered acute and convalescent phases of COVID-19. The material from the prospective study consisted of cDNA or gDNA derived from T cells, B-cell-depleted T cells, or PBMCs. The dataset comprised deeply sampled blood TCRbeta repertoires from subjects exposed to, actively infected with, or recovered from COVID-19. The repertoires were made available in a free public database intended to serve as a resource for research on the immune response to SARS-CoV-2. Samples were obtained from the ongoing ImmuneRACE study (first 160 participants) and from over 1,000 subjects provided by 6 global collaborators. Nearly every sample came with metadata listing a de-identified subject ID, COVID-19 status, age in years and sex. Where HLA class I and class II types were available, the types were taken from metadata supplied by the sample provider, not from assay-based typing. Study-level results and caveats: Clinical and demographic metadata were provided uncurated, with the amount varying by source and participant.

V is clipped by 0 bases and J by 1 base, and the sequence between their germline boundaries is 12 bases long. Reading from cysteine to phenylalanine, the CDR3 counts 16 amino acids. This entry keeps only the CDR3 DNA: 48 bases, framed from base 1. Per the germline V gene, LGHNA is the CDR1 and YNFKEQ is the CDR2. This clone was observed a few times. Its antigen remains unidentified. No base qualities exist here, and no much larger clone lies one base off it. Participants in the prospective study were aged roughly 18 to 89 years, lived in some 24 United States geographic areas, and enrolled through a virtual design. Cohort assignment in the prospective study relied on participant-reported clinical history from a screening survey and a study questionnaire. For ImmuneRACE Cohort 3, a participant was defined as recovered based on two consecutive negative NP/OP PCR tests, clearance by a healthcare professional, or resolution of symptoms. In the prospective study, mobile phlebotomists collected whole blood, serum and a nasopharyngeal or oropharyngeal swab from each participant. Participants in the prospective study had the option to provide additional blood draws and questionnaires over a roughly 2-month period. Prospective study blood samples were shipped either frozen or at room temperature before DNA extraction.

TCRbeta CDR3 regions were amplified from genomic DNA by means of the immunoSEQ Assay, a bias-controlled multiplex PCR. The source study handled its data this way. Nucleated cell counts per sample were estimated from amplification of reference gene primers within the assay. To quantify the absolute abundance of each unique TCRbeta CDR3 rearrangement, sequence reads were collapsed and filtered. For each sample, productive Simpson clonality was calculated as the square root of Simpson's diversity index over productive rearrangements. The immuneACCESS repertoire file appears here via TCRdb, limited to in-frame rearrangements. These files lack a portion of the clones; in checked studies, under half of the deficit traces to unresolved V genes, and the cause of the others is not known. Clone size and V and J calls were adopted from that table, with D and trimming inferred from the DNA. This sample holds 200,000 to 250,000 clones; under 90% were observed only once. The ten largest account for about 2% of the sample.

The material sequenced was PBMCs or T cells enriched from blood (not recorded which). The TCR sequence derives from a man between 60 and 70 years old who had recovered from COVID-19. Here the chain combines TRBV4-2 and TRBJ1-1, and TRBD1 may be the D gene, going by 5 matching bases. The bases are TGTGCCAGCAGCCAAGATCAGGGTAGGGAGAACACTGAAGCTTTCTTT. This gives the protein CASSQDQGRENTEAFF.